The 25 T cell receptor beta chains below come from one sample, sequenced in a study of CD8 T cells in ankylosing spondylitis. MiXCR, applied by TCRdb to the 5' RACE reads, yields one record per CDR3 protein. Seen here are about 340,000 distinct CDR3 sequences, approximately 15% observed once, and the top ten hold approximately 0.99%. Sequenced sample: blood, either unsorted or a sorted T cell fraction (not recorded which). Receptor source: a male donor with ankylosing spondylitis or in good health (not recorded which).

The gene calls are TRBV3-1 and TRBJ2-2; no definite D call. The CDR3 sequence is 13 residues long. Trimming removed 1 base from V and 6 bases from J, with 6 bases in between. The germline V gene has CDR1 LGHDT and CDR2 YNNKEL (reference sequence). The CDR3 coding sequence is TGTGCCAGCAGCCAAGCGACCGCCGGGGAGCTGTTTTTT. Protein sequence: CASSQATAGELFF.

This clonotype was observed many times. The chain is built from TRBV29-1 and TRBJ2-5; D is undetermined. This CDR3 comprises 12 residues. CDR1 is SQVTM and CDR2 is ANQGSEA in the germline V gene. Trimming cost V 3 bases and J 2 bases, with 7 bases left between them. The chain's CDR3 is CSVERSQETQYF. CDR3 sequence (DNA): TGCAGCGTTGAGAGGTCGCAAGAGACCCAGTACTTC. The variable domain in full, with the rest retrieved from reference TRBV29-1 and TRBJ2-5, is SAVISQKPSRDICQRGTSLTIQCQVDSQVTMMFWYRQQPGQSLTLIATANQGSEATYESGFVIDKFPISRPNLTFSTLTVSNMSPEDSSIYLCSVERSQETQYFGPGTRLLVL.

The rearrangement links TRBV5-1 to TRBJ1-1, with D unclear. V shed 0 bases and J shed 0 bases, with 12 bases lying between them. The CDR3 is 16 residues long. The germline V gene encodes CDR1 SGHRS and CDR2 YFSETQ. CDR3 sequence: CASSLDASGMNTEAFF. The CDR3 DNA follows: TGCGCCAGCAGCTTGGATGCCTCTGGCATGAACACTGAAGCTTTCTTT.

The chain recombines TRBV12-5 with TRBJ2-4; D is ambiguous. Germline CDR1 and CDR2: LGHNT and FRNRAP. The CDR3 has 14 amino acids. V shed 7 bases and J shed 1 base, with 11 bases lying between them. For the CDR3, the DNA is TGTGCTAGTGCCTTAACGCTGGCCAAAAACATTCAGTACTTC. Translation gives CASALTLAKNIQYF.

The chain recombines TRBV7-2 with TRBJ1-1, with 7 nucleotides matching TRBD1. Germline trimming cut 0 bases from V and 4 bases from J; bases unmatched to any gene: 2. Looked up from germline, CDR1 is SGHTA and CDR2 is FQGNSA. This CDR3 contains 14 residues. The CDR3 reads CASSLAYRGTEAFF. The CDR3, as DNA: TGTGCCAGCAGCTTAGCGTACAGGGGCACTGAAGCTTTCTTT.

The chain is built from TRBV20-1 and TRBJ2-7; 7 bases agree with TRBD1. In germline, CDR1 is DFQATT, CDR2 SNEGSKA (reference sequence). The CDR3 has 15 residues. Trimming at V came to 2 bases and at J to 5 bases, leaving 12 bases not matched to a gene. The CDR3 sequence: CSARQGETGLNEQYF. CDR3 nucleotides: TGCAGTGCTAGACAGGGTGAGACAGGGCTCAACGAGCAGTACTTC.

This clonotype has at least ten counts. This chain links TRBV29-1 with TRBJ2-5, with 9 positions matching TRBD2. The CDR3 totals 15 residues. Losses at the gene ends were 1 base for V and 2 bases for J; bases not matched to a gene: 5. Germline V gene data show CDR1 as SQVTM and CDR2 as ANQGSEA. The CDR3 loop reads CSVEGGGGVQETQYF. CDR3 DNA: TGCAGCGTTGAAGGAGGCGGGGGGGTTCAAGAGACCCAGTACTTC.

This chain connects TRBV20-1 to TRBJ2-5; TRBD1 is a possible D gene (6 bases). CDR3 length equals 14 residues. With 4 bases removed from V and 4 bases from J, the gap between germline ends came to 16 bases. Germline V gives CDR1 DFQATT, CDR2 SNEGSKA (reference sequence). CDR3 bases: TGCAGTGCTAATCCACAGGGATCGAGAGAGACCCAGTACTTC. Amino acids: CSANPQGSRETQYF.

This clonotype was observed a few times. V usage is TRBV15 and J usage is TRBJ1-3; D uncertain. Germline CDR1 LNHNV, CDR2 YYDKDF (reference sequence). Trimming cost V 1 base and J 2 bases, with 3 bases left between them. The CDR3 contains 13 residues. The CDR3 loop reads CATSRVTGNTIYF. DNA for the CDR3: TGTGCCACCAGCAGAGTTACTGGAAACACCATATATTTT. Drawing the rest from reference TRBV15 and TRBJ1-3, the complete variable domain is DAMVIQNPRYQVTQFGKPVTLSCSQTLNHNVMYWYQQKSSQAPKLLFHYYDKDFNNEADTPDNFQSRRPNTSFCFLDIRSPGLGDTAMYLCATSRVTGNTIYFGEGSWLTVV.

This clonotype occurred a few times. The chain is built from TRBV12-3 or TRBV12-4 and TRBJ1-1; weak D call: TRBD1 (6 bases). Trimming removed 5 bases at V and 5 bases at J, with 15 bases between. This CDR3 comprises 14 residues. The CDR3 nucleotides read TGTGCCAGCAGTCAACAGGGTTATAGGACTGAAGCTTTCTTT. Its protein product is CASSQQGYRTEAFF.

This clonotype appeared a few times. One end of the junction does not line up with germline, which may come from a read error. The chain employs TRBV5-1 and TRBJ2-3; 11 bases match TRBD2. The V gene's germline CDR1 is SGHRS and CDR2 YFSETQ. The CDR3 has 10 residues. The CDR3 loop is CASSWGTSGF. As DNA, the CDR3 is TGCGCCAGCAGCTGGGGGACTAGCGGTTTT.

This clonotype was seen a handful of times. The chain is built from TRBV6-2 or TRBV6-3 and TRBJ1-1; 8 bases map to TRBD1. CDR1 is MNHEY, CDR2 SVGEGT, per germline. After removal of 5 bases from V and 5 bases from J, the junction contained 7 bases not matched to a gene. This CDR3 has 14 amino acids. The CDR3 here is CASSEQGARTEAFF. For the CDR3, the DNA is TGTGCCAGCAGTGAGCAGGGGGCGAGGACTGAAGCTTTCTTT.

In this sample, this clonotype turned up a few times. J is TRBJ2-7 and V is TRBV4-1; TRBD1 aligns across 7 bases. This CDR3 comprises 14 residues. Germline V gives CDR1 MGHRA, CDR2 YSYEKL. The V gene end was trimmed by 0 bases and the J gene end by 1 base; junction bases not matched to a gene: 0. CDR3 sequence: CASSQEGQSYEQYF. The CDR3 nucleotides read TGCGCCAGCAGCCAAGAGGGACAGTCCTACGAGCAGTACTTC.

This clonotype appeared many times. The CDR3 region is CASRGQVFGNQPQHF. DNA of the CDR3: TGTGCCAGCAGGGGACAGGTTTTTGGCAATCAGCCCCAGCATTTT. The chain links TRBV6-1 to TRBJ1-5, with 8 bases identical to TRBD1. This CDR3 has 15 residues. Looked up from germline, CDR1 is MNHNS and CDR2 is SASEGT. Trimming cost V 6 bases and J 2 bases; bases outside gene matches: 6.

This rearrangement joins TRBV12-3 or TRBV12-4 to TRBJ2-7, with D maybe TRBD2 (7 bases). This CDR3 comprises 12 residues. The V and J ends lost 7 bases and 9 bases respectively, with 16 bases between them. This chain's CDR3 is CASTRGGGRQYF. Written as DNA, the CDR3 is TGTGCCAGCACCCGGGGAGGGGGACGGCAGTACTTC.

This clonotype showed up just a few times. This sequence joins TRBV29-1 and TRBJ2-1; TRBD2 matches 14 bases. J was trimmed by 4 bases and V by 4 bases; bases with no gene match: 3. Per germline, CDR1 SQVTM and CDR2 ANQGSEA. The length of the CDR3 is 15 residues. The CDR3 sequence is CSVAGTSGSYNEQFF. The CDR3 DNA is TGCAGCGTTGCCGGGACTAGCGGGAGTTACAATGAGCAGTTCTTC.

The chain links TRBV20-1 to TRBJ1-2, with 9 bases that match TRBD1. CDR1 and CDR2 (germline): DFQATT, SNEGSKA (reference sequence). This CDR3 comprises 16 residues. V was clipped by 6 bases and J by 2 bases; unmatched bases: 13. CDR3 loop: CSAAELGQGINYGYTF. The CDR3 nucleotides are TGCAGTGCCGCGGAGCTGGGACAGGGAATAAACTATGGCTACACCTTC.

The J gene is TRBJ2-3, the V gene TRBV4-2, with TRBD2 matching over 7 bases. V lost 1 base to trimming and J lost 4 bases; unmatched junction nucleotides: 8. The CDR3 length is 16 residues. Germline CDR1 is LGHNA and CDR2 is YNFKEQ. In nucleotides, the CDR3 is TGTGCCAGCAGCCAAGTGGGAGCGGGAATGTCAGATACGCAGTATTTT. Protein product: CASSQVGAGMSDTQYF.

This clonotype has only a few counts. The J gene is TRBJ2-5, the V gene TRBV9; 7 bases are shared with TRBD1. The CDR3 spans 14 residues. V shed 2 bases, J shed 4 bases, and the junction held 5 bases outside the gene matches. Per germline, CDR1 SGDLS and CDR2 YYNGEE. CDR3 DNA: TGTGCCAGCAGCGTGGGACAGTCCGGAGAGACCCAGTACTTC. Translation: CASSVGQSGETQYF.

In its sample, this clonotype was seen a few times. This chain joins TRBV7-9 and TRBJ2-5; D gene ambiguous. The V and J ends lost 5 bases and 2 bases respectively, with 15 bases between them. Germline lookup yields CDR1 SEHNR and CDR2 FQNEAQ (reference sequence). The CDR3 covers 15 residues. The CDR3 DNA is TGTGCCAGCAGCGATGGGCCCACCAGGCAAGAGACCCAGTACTTC. Protein product: CASSDGPTRQETQYF.

J is TRBJ2-3 and V is TRBV6-5, with D possibly matching TRBD2 (5 bases). Germline V gene lookup returns CDR1 MNHEY and CDR2 SVGAGI. The CDR3 length is 18 residues. Trimming stripped 0 bases from V and 4 bases from J, with 20 bases between. The CDR3, as DNA: TGTGCCAGCAGTTACTCCCGAGCGCCTAGCCCCCTCCCAGATACGCAGTATTTT. As protein: CASSYSRAPSPLPDTQYF.

The chain carries TRBV10-3 and TRBJ2-7; D possibly uses TRBD1 or TRBD2 (5 bases each). The CDR3 sequence is 15 residues long. V was pared by 8 bases and J by 4 bases, with 21 bases between. CDR1 and CDR2 (germline): ENHRY, SYGVKD. CDR3 sequence reads: CAIGLGDPDIYEQYF. CDR3 bases: TGTGCCATCGGCCTCGGGGACCCAGACATATACGAGCAGTACTTC.

V usage is TRBV18 and J usage is TRBJ2-7, with no clear D. This CDR3 spans 12 amino acids. Trimming stripped 6 bases from V and 4 bases from J, with 10 bases between. The germline V gene encodes CDR1 KGHSH and CDR2 LQKENI. The CDR3 loop reads CASSPQDYEQYF. CDR3 bases: TGTGCCAGCTCGCCCCAGGATTACGAGCAGTACTTC.

This clonotype was recorded many times. CDR3 nucleotide sequence: TGCAGCGCTGGGACTAGCGGCACCTACGAGCAGTACTTC. It specifies CSAGTSGTYEQYF. V is TRBV29-1 and J is TRBJ2-7; 11 positions agree with TRBD2. Germline V CDR1 and CDR2: SQVTM, ANQGSEA. J lost 2 bases, V lost 7 bases, and 4 bases had no gene match. This CDR3 is built from 13 residues.

This clonotype was picked up a small number of times. DNA of the CDR3: TGCAGTGCACCCCCACTCTCCACAGATACGCAGTATTTT. Translation gives CSAPPLSTDTQYF. The chain is built from TRBV20-1 and TRBJ2-3; D remains ambiguous. V was cut by 6 bases and J by 2 bases, with 12 bases left in between. The CDR3 loop spans 13 amino acids. Germline-derived CDR1 and CDR2 are DFQATT and SNEGSKA (reference sequence).